This TCR beta chain originates from a study of cytotoxic CD8 clonotypes in ibrutinib-treated CLL. Study at large: Responses: around 24 partial, 2 complete; after median approximately 70 months, about 14 stayed remitted, some twelve progressed. The study's findings and limits: Public clonotypes, found uncommonly, either contracted or stayed stable on treatment.

V lost 1 base, J lost 10 bases, and 8 bases lay in between. The CDR3 loop spans 11 amino acids. Germline V gene lookup returns CDR1 SGHNT and CDR2 YYREEE (reference sequence). This clone was picked up many times. Antigen: not known. Sequencing was designed to attain a depth spanning 1 in 200,000 to 1 in 1 million T cells. The assay was immunoSEQ multiplex PCR, and TCRdb's table has in-frame clones only and misses some. Altogether hundreds of thousands of clones are present, around four fifths being singletons, with the ten largest covering roughly 7%. The receptor was isolated from a human donor with chronic lymphocytic leukemia. The rearrangement uses TRBV5-4 and TRBJ1-1; D remains unclear. Here the sequenced sample was PBMCs, taken before ibrutinib treatment. The CDR3 sequence: CASSLMSAAFF. DNA for the CDR3: TGTGCCAGCAGCTTGATGAGCGCAGCTTTCTTT.